A single sample is the source of the 15 T cell receptor beta chains below, sequenced in a study of CD8+ T cells in alopecia areata. The treatment denotes: oral pan-JAK inhibitor, 5-10 mg twice daily. After isolation, RNA underwent reverse transcription to generate cDNA as the sequencing template. Data came from immunoSEQ multiplex PCR; TCRdb stores just in-frame clones and leaves some out. The table has about 250,000 clones, around three fifths seen once; the top ten hold 0.75% to 0.95%. Sequenced material: CD4+ T cells sorted from blood, taken around week 52, from a patient treated with tofacitinib. These receptors were taken from a human donor with alopecia areata.

The count of this clone is one. The V and J genes are TRBV18 and TRBJ2-5; D gene ambiguous. Germline lookup yields CDR1 KGHSH and CDR2 LQKENI. Trimming shortened V by 1 base and J by 2 bases, and 5 bases separated the two germline ends. The CDR3 extends over 13 amino acids. The CDR3 sequence: CASSPRQQETQYF. The CDR3 DNA reads as TGTGCCAGCTCACCACGGCAGCAAGAGACCCAGTACTTC.

As for this clone: In the same sample, other DNA sequences code for this CDR3. The genes are TRBV11-2 and TRBJ2-2; D ambiguous. V dropped 5 bases and J dropped 2 bases, with 3 bases sitting between them. The CDR3 is 12 amino acids. Per germline, CDR1 SGHAT and CDR2 FQNNGV. CDR3 sequence: CASSHNTGELFF. CDR3 sequence (DNA): TGTGCCAGCAGCCATAACACCGGGGAGCTGTTTTTT.

This clone was picked up a small number of times. The V and J genes are TRBV30 and TRBJ2-1; D possibly corresponds to TRBD2 (5 bases). CDR3 length equals 11 residues. Trimming stripped 6 bases from V and 8 bases from J, with 11 bases between. Looked up from germline, CDR1 is GTSNPN and CDR2 is SVGIG (reference sequence). The CDR3 loop reads CACYGEYEQFF. CDR3 coding DNA: TGTGCCTGCTACGGGGAGTATGAGCAGTTCTTC.

This chain joins TRBV5-1 and TRBJ2-1; TRBD1 agrees at 10 bases. J was trimmed by 5 bases and V by 0 bases; bases with no gene match: 5. The CDR3 contains 16 residues. Germline V gene data show CDR1 as SGHRS and CDR2 as YFSETQ. CDR3 sequence: CASSLGWTGGNNEQFF. As DNA, the CDR3 is TGCGCCAGCAGCTTGGGATGGACAGGGGGAAACAATGAGCAGTTCTTC.

This rearrangement joins TRBV7-2 to TRBJ1-6; weak D call: TRBD1 (6 bases). Germline CDR1 and CDR2: SGHTA and FQGNSA. This CDR3 is built from 14 residues. V was pared by 4 bases and J by 7 bases, with 11 bases between. DNA for the CDR3: TGTGCCAGCAGCTCACAGGGTTGGAATTCACCCCTCCACTTT. This encodes CASSSQGWNSPLHF.

The chain is built from TRBV4-1 and TRBJ2-2; 7 positions agree with TRBD1. Germline V gene data show CDR1 as MGHRA and CDR2 as YSYEKL. This CDR3 has 19 amino acids. After removal of 1 base from V and 5 bases from J, the junction contained 16 bases not matched to a gene. CDR3 in amino acids: CASSQGPLEKGARTGELFF. The CDR3 bases are TGCGCCAGCAGCCAAGGGCCGCTCGAAAAGGGGGCGCGGACCGGGGAGCTGTTTTTT.

V and J are TRBV29-1 and TRBJ1-1; D ambiguous. The V end was cut by 2 bases, the J end by 5 bases, with 12 bases between. CDR1 and CDR2 from the germline V gene are SQVTM and ANQGSEA. CDR3 length: 13 residues. The CDR3 reads CSVESTPATEAFF. In DNA form, the CDR3 reads TGCAGCGTTGAATCGACCCCGGCAACTGAAGCTTTCTTT. Full variable domain (missing parts from reference TRBV29-1 and TRBJ1-1): SAVISQKPSRDICQRGTSLTIQCQVDSQVTMMFWYRQQPGQSLTLIATANQGSEATYESGFVIDKFPISRPNLTFSTLTVSNMSPEDSSIYLCSVESTPATEAFFGQGTRLTVV.

This rearrangement joins TRBV27 to TRBJ1-6, with a weak D call TRBD1 (5 bases). Trimming cost V 5 bases and J 12 bases, with 17 bases left between them. Germline loops: CDR1 MNHEY, CDR2 SMNVEV (reference sequence). The CDR3 has 14 amino acids. The CDR3 reads CASSPPNRRGPLHF. CDR3 nucleotide sequence: TGTGCCAGCAGTCCACCCAATCGAAGGGGACCCCTCCACTTT.

The chain recombines TRBV11-1 with TRBJ2-2; a weak D match, TRBD2 (6 bases). The germline V gene has CDR1 SGHAT and CDR2 FQDESV (reference sequence). The CDR3 is made up of 16 amino acids. Trimming took off 5 bases at V and 5 bases at J, with 18 bases between the two ends. The CDR3 spells CASSILTRAGTGELFF. The CDR3 DNA reads as TGTGCCAGCAGCATATTGACACGGGCGGGGACCGGGGAGCTGTTTTTT.

This clone was seen more than once but under ten times. The gene calls are TRBV5-6 and TRBJ1-2; D may be TRBD1 (5 bases). The CDR3 totals 14 residues. V was shortened by 1 base and J by 8 bases, with 15 bases between the two germline ends. The germline CDR1 and CDR2 sequences are SGHDT and YYEEEE. The CDR3 spells CASSLQGAKGGYTF. The CDR3 DNA is TGTGCCAGCAGCTTGCAGGGTGCGAAAGGCGGCTACACCTTC.

V usage is TRBV30 and J usage is TRBJ1-5; D call uncertain. V lost 0 bases and J lost 7, with 10 bases in between. Looked up from germline, CDR1 is GTSNPN and CDR2 is SVGIG (reference sequence). The CDR3 totals 13 residues. CDR3 coding DNA: TGTGCCTGGAGTGTAGACACGGTCCAGCCCCAGCATTTT. Its protein product is CAWSVDTVQPQHF.

V and J are TRBV30 and TRBJ2-7; 9 bases fit TRBD1. CDR1 and CDR2 (germline): GTSNPN, SVGIG (reference sequence). This CDR3 spans 13 amino acids. V lost 7 bases, J lost 0 bases, and 4 bases stayed unmatched. CDR3 residues: CALSGQGSYEQYF. For the CDR3, the DNA is TGTGCCTTGTCGGGACAGGGCTCCTACGAGCAGTACTTC.

Only a few counts were recorded for this clone. The gene calls are TRBV7-2 and TRBJ2-7; 16 bases agree with TRBD2. The length of the CDR3 is 17 residues. The germline V gene encodes CDR1 SGHTA and CDR2 FQGNSA. The trim removed 5 bases at V and 4 bases at J, leaving 8 bases unmatched. CDR3 protein: CASSPGLAGGPGYEQYF. CDR3 bases: TGTGCCAGCAGCCCGGGACTAGCGGGGGGGCCAGGTTACGAGCAGTACTTC.

Comment on this clone: Other nucleotide sequences in the sample specify the same CDR3. The chain carries TRBV5-1 and TRBJ1-6; the D is unclear. The CDR3 loop spans 13 amino acids. V lost 0 bases, J lost 8 bases, and 6 bases lay in between. Germline loops: CDR1 SGHRS, CDR2 YFSETQ. Written as DNA, the CDR3 is TGCGCCAGCAGCTTGGGTGGGGATTCACCCCTCCACTTT. Its translation is CASSLGGDSPLHF. Variable domain in full (rest from reference TRBV5-1 and TRBJ1-6): KAGVTQTPRYLIKTRGQQVTLSCSPISGHRSVSWYQQTPGQGLQFLFEYFSETQRNKGNFPGRFSGRQFSNSRSEMNVSTLELGDSALYLCASSLGGDSPLHFGNGTRLTVT.

V is TRBV6-6 and J is TRBJ1-6; D is undetermined. The CDR3 has 15 residues. Trimming pared 0 bases from V and 12 bases from J, leaving 15 bases between. The germline gives CDR1 MNHNY, CDR2 SVGAGI (reference sequence). In nucleotides, the CDR3 is TGTGCCAGCAGTTACTCGAGGCAGCCCTCGGGACCCCTCCACTTT. It is translated as CASSYSRQPSGPLHF.